Following are 22 T cell receptor beta chains from one sample sequenced in a study of molecular identifiers for immune sequencing clone quantification. TCRdb analysed the PCR reads with MiXCR anew, one entry per CDR3 protein. The sample includes some 100,000 distinct CDR3 sequences, around 20% of them seen just once. The specimen sequenced was naive CD8+ T cells from blood, with Jurkat cell RNA spiked in. The sample's subset: FACS-sorted CD8+CD4-CCR7+CD45RA+ naive T cells. The receptors come from a human donor in good health. Some libraries in this study had Jurkat cell RNA spiked in.

This clonotype has at least ten counts. The rearrangement links TRBV27 to TRBJ2-7; no clear D. This CDR3 is 14 amino acids long. Germline V gene sequence: CDR1 MNHEY, CDR2 SMNVEV (reference sequence). Trimming took off 5 bases at V and 1 base at J, with 12 bases between the two ends. CDR3 in DNA: TGTGCCAGCAGTACACTTGCAGCTTCCTACGAGCAGTACTTC. This encodes CASSTLAASYEQYF.

As to this clonotype: A read error is possible here, since a much larger clone lies one base away. The chain is built from TRBV11-2 and TRBJ1-1; D is uncertain. CDR3 size: 12 residues. CDR1 is SGHAT, CDR2 FQNNGV, per germline. CDR3 coding DNA: TGTGCCAGCGGAAAAATGAACACTGAAGTTTTCTTT. Translated: CASGKMNTEVFF. Using reference TRBV11-2 and TRBJ1-1 for the parts outside the CDR3, the full variable domain is EAGVAQSPRYKIIEKRQSVAFWCNPISGHATLYWYQQILGQGPKLLIQFQNNGVVDDSQLPKDRFSAERLKGVDSTLKIQPAKLEDSAVYLCASGKMNTEVFFGQGTRLTVV.

This clonotype was detected many times. The rearrangement uses TRBV12-3 or TRBV12-4 and TRBJ1-4; TRBD1 matches at 7 bases. The CDR3 has 13 amino acids. V shed 7 bases and J 7 bases; nucleotides not matched to a gene: 6. Here the CDR3 reads CASKKPGGEKLFF. The CDR3 DNA sequence: TGTGCCAGCAAGAAGCCAGGGGGTGAAAAACTGTTTTTT.

This clonotype was seen a handful of times. A much larger clonotype is one base distant, so this may be a read error. The genes are TRBV5-6 and TRBJ2-4; 12 positions match TRBD1. This CDR3 region has 18 residues. Germline V CDR1 and CDR2: SGHDT, YYEEEE. This CDR3 is CASSLRDRGHEAKNIRYF. CDR3 coding DNA: TGTGCCAGCAGCTTGAGGGACAGGGGGCACGAGGCCAAAAACATTCGGTACTTC.

This clonotype was observed a few times. The chain joins TRBV6-2 or TRBV6-3 to TRBJ2-1; TRBD2 is a possible D gene (5 bases). CDR3 length: 15 amino acids. Germline V gene lookup returns CDR1 MNHEY and CDR2 SVGEGT. Trimming removed 2 bases at V and 0 bases at J, with 8 bases between. CDR3 in DNA: TGTGCCAGCAGTTACGTTGGGAGCTCCTACAATGAGCAGTTCTTC. The encoded protein is CASSYVGSSYNEQFF.

This clonotype was seen many times. The chain couples TRBV5-6 to TRBJ2-3; a weak D match, TRBD2 (7 bases). The CDR3 has 17 residues. Germline V gives CDR1 SGHDT, CDR2 YYEEEE. Between the trimmed V and J ends, which lost 0 bases and 0 bases, there was a span of 14 bases. The CDR3 nucleotides are TGTGCCAGCAGCTTGGCTGTGGCGGGGGCTAGCACAGATACGCAGTATTTT. Encoded protein: CASSLAVAGASTDTQYF.

This clonotype appeared many times. This sequence joins TRBV29-1 and TRBJ2-2; no reliable D call. The CDR3 covers 12 residues. V lost 4 bases to trimming and J lost 5 bases, with 8 bases between them. The germline CDR1 and CDR2 sequences are SQVTM and ANQGSEA. The CDR3 DNA follows: TGCAGCGTTGTCCCAGAAACCGGGGAGCTGTTTTTT. Protein sequence: CSVVPETGELFF.

This clonotype was recorded a few times. With a much larger clone just one base away, this may be a read error. The chain joins TRBV7-2 to TRBJ2-1, with D possibly matching TRBD2 (6 bases). The CDR3 loop spans 15 amino acids. Trimming pared 1 base from V and 8 bases from J, leaving 15 bases between. Germline lookup yields CDR1 SGHTA and CDR2 FQGNSA. CDR3 in DNA: TGTGCCAGCAGCTTAGTAACTAGCAGGAGCGATGAGCAGTTCTTC. This encodes CASSLVTSRSDEQFF.

In its sample, this clonotype was seen a few times. The chain carries TRBV14 and TRBJ1-6; 9 nucleotides match TRBD1. J gave up 7 bases and V 2 bases, and 3 bases lay outside the gene matches. This CDR3 spans 15 amino acids. Looked up from germline, CDR1 is SGHDN and CDR2 is FVKESK. The CDR3 DNA reads as TGTGCCAGCAGCCAACCAACAGGGGGCAATTCACCCCTCCACTTT. This codes for CASSQPTGGNSPLHF.

Note on this clonotype: Possible read error: a much larger clone is one base away. This chain links TRBV6-6 with TRBJ1-3; D not resolved. Germline V lookup: CDR1 MNHNY, CDR2 SVGAGI (reference sequence). The CDR3 is 13 amino acids. CDR3 sequence reads: CAGSYSSPDTIYF. The DNA of the CDR3 is TGTGCCGGCAGTTACTCGAGTCCGGACACCATATATTTT.

Points on this clonotype: A junction end diverges from the germline sequence, so it may reflect a read error. The chain uses TRBV9 and TRBJ2-4; no clear D gene. This CDR3 region has 15 residues. Germline V gene data show CDR1 as SGDLS and CDR2 as YYNGEE. The CDR3 spells CASSVGANPKNIRYF. The CDR3 coding sequence is TGTGCCAGCAGCGTAGGGGCTAACCCAAAAAACATTCGGTACTTC.

In its sample, this clonotype was seen a few times. Its ends do not fully match the called genes, so a read error is possible. The chain employs TRBV10-2 and TRBJ1-5, with D perhaps matching TRBD1 (6 bases). The CDR3 consists of 14 residues. Germline assignment: CDR1 WSHSY and CDR2 SAAADI. CDR3 sequence: CASSTGFSNQPQLF. The DNA of the CDR3 is TGCGCCAGCAGTACAGGGTTTAGCAATCAGCCCCAGCTTTTT.

This clonotype appeared many times. This chain links TRBV4-1 with TRBJ2-2, with 7 bases that match TRBD1. Germline CDR1 reads MGHRA; CDR2 reads YSYEKL. The length of the CDR3 is 17 residues. Losses at the gene ends were 3 bases for V and 4 bases for J; bases not matched to a gene: 11. The CDR3 DNA sequence: TGCGCCAGCAGCCAGAAATCGTTACAGGGGTTCACCGGGGAGCTGTTTTTT. As protein: CASSQKSLQGFTGELFF.

As concerns this clonotype: A much larger clone lies one base from this, so it may be a read error. The rearrangement joins TRBV6-5 to TRBJ2-1; 11 nucleotides align to TRBD2. The length of the CDR3 is 14 residues. The V gene's germline CDR1 is MNHEY and CDR2 SVGAGI. The CDR3 is CATSGSSSYNEQFF. The CDR3 coding sequence is TGTGCAACTAGCGGGAGCAGCTCCTACAATGAGCAGTTCTTC.

Comment on this clonotype: Just one base apart from a much larger clone, this may be a read error. The V and J genes are TRBV28 and TRBJ1-1; 7 bases match TRBD1. J lost 5 bases, V lost 4 bases, and 10 bases had no gene match. The CDR3 extends over 15 amino acids. CDR1 MDHEN and CDR2 SYDVKM come from the germline V gene. The DNA of the CDR3 is TGTGCCAGCAGTTCACATTCAGGGGGGAGGACTGAAGCTTTCTTT. This sequence encodes CASSSHSGGRTEAFF.

A note on this clonotype: Given a much more abundant clone one base away, this may be a read error. The J gene is TRBJ1-1, the V gene TRBV27; D perhaps matches TRBD1 (6 bases). The V and J ends lost 11 bases and 4 bases respectively, with 20 bases between them. The CDR3 runs to 14 residues. CDR1 is MNHEY, CDR2 SMNVEV, per germline (reference sequence). In DNA, the CDR3 is TGTGCCTGCACCGGATCGACAGGATTCACTGAAGCTTTCTTT. This translates into CACTGSTGFTEAFF.

The table lists this clonotype with many counts. An end of the junction differs from the germline gene, which may be a read error. This chain connects TRBV7-2 to TRBJ2-3, with TRBD2 matching over 8 bases. From germline, CDR1 is SGHTA and CDR2 FQGNSA. The CDR3 contains 12 residues. In DNA form, the CDR3 reads TGTGCCAGCACCCCCCAACGGGGGGGCACCGATTTT. Its protein is CASTPQRGGTDF.

This clonotype was detected ten times or more. The rearrangement uses TRBV20-1 and TRBJ2-2; D tentatively reads TRBD1 or TRBD2 (7 bases each). Trimming left V 4 bases short and J 2 bases short, with 17 bases between. The CDR3 contains 16 residues. CDR1 is DFQATT, CDR2 SNEGSKA, per germline (reference sequence). The CDR3 region has the DNA TGCAGTGCTAACAGCGGGACAGTTCGAAACACCGGGGAGCTGTTTTTT. This codes for CSANSGTVRNTGELFF.

This clonotype was recorded many times. CDR3 residues: CASSFPGTYNEQFF. CDR3 DNA: TGTGCCAGCAGCTTTCCGGGAACCTACAATGAGCAGTTCTTC. This chain joins TRBV7-9 and TRBJ2-1; weak D call: TRBD2 (5 bases). This CDR3 comprises 14 residues. V gave up 3 bases and J gave up 2 bases, with 8 bases separating them. Germline CDR1 is SEHNR and CDR2 is FQNEAQ (reference sequence). The whole variable domain, remainder taken from reference TRBV7-9 and TRBJ2-1, is DTGVSQNPRHKITKRGQNVTFRCDPISEHNRLYWYRQTLGQGPEFLTYFQNEAQLEKSRLLSDRFSAERPKGSFSTLEIQRTEQGDSAMYLCASSFPGTYNEQFFGPGTRLTVL.

This clonotype was counted at least ten times. V usage is TRBV13 and J usage is TRBJ1-1; D is possibly TRBD1 (6 bases). The CDR3 length is 15 residues. The V gene lost 3 bases and the J gene lost 11 bases, with 22 bases spanning the gap. The germline V gene encodes CDR1 PRHDT and CDR2 FYEKMQ (reference sequence). The CDR3 protein is CASSFGSGASVWAFF. CDR3 DNA: TGTGCCAGCAGCTTTGGATCGGGGGCATCGGTGTGGGCTTTCTTT.

Many counts were recorded for this clonotype. The chain is built from TRBV20-1 and TRBJ2-1, with TRBD2 matching over 12 bases. The CDR3 length is 15 residues. In germline, CDR1 is DFQATT, CDR2 SNEGSKA (reference sequence). The ends lost 1 base at V and 8 bases at J; junction bases unmatched: 6. The CDR3 sequence: CSARGWTSGIHEQFF. The CDR3 coding sequence is TGCAGTGCTAGAGGTTGGACTAGCGGGATACATGAGCAGTTCTTC.

This clonotype occurred many times. The chain joins TRBV27 to TRBJ2-7, with 7 bases lining up with TRBD2. This CDR3 comprises 15 residues. Germline V gene data show CDR1 as MNHEY and CDR2 as SMNVEV (reference sequence). V lost 6 bases, J lost 0 bases, and 8 bases stayed unmatched. The CDR3 DNA is TGTGCCAGCAGGGAAGCGGGGCTAAGCTCCTACGAGCAGTACTTC. Translation gives CASREAGLSSYEQYF.